The 3 T cell receptor beta chains listed next were all sequenced from one sample in a study of control samples from healthy donors and cancer patients. The protocol was immunoSEQ multiplex PCR, while the TCRdb copy is restricted to in-frame clones and leaves out a portion. The sample has roughly 100,000 clones; roughly 91% are singletons. The sequenced material came from PBMCs. The receptors here all came from a man aged 55 to 70 with lung cancer.

This clone came up a few times. V and J are TRBV2 and TRBJ1-2; 8 bases agree with TRBD1. Trimming removed 11 bases from V and 4 bases from J; junction bases left unmatched: 6. Germline values: CDR1 SNHLY, CDR2 FYNNEI. This CDR3 comprises 12 residues. The CDR3 spells CASGGRLYGYTF. The DNA for the CDR3 is TGTGCCTCAGGGGGCAGGCTCTATGGCTACACCTTC.

The chain carries TRBV7-2 and TRBJ1-6, with 7 positions matching TRBD1. Trimming removed 1 base from V and 8 bases from J; junction bases left unmatched: 5. Per germline, CDR1 SGHTA and CDR2 FQGNSA. This CDR3 contains 15 residues. The CDR3 coding sequence is TGTGCCAGCAGCTTAGTAGGGGGCAGGGATTCACCCCTCCACTTT. Its translation is CASSLVGGRDSPLHF.

The rearrangement joins TRBV2 to TRBJ2-1, with 10 bases matching TRBD2. The CDR3 has 15 amino acids. After removal of 4 bases from V and 8 bases from J, the junction contained 8 bases not matched to a gene. Per germline, CDR1 SNHLY and CDR2 FYNNEI. The CDR3 loop is CASSVGAGGPHEQFF. The CDR3 coding sequence is TGTGCCAGCAGTGTCGGAGCGGGGGGGCCCCATGAGCAGTTCTTC.